Sequencing of this TCR beta chain was carried out in a study of post-analysis software for immune sequencing data. Study observations and caveats: When patients were compared with controls, about five TRBV segments were more frequent, TRBV5-6, TRBV5-1 and TRBV20-1 among them. When compared against controls, multiple sclerosis patients showed significantly lower normalized Chao1 diversity.

Incorporated into the TCR beta cDNA libraries were unique molecular identifiers, which served to reduce PCR and sequencing biases. Each CDR3 protein gets one entry after TCRdb re-called the PCR reads with MiXCR. Of about half a million distinct CDR3 sequences detected, around 40% appear once; the ten largest clones hold about an eighth. Germline V CDR1 and CDR2: LGHNA, YSLEER. This CDR3 is 15 amino acids long. Worth noting for this clonotype: What it binds is unknown.

This clonotype originated in a girl aged 5 to 17 with multiple sclerosis. The chain employs TRBV4-3 and TRBJ2-4; no clear D. Judging by the DNA end, TRBJ2-7 fits better; the J call may be wrong. The specimen sequenced was blood. The CDR3 sequence: CASSQGMVAAYEQYF. As DNA, the CDR3 is TGCGCCAGCAGCCAAGGGATGGTGGCAGCCTACGAGCAGTACTTC.